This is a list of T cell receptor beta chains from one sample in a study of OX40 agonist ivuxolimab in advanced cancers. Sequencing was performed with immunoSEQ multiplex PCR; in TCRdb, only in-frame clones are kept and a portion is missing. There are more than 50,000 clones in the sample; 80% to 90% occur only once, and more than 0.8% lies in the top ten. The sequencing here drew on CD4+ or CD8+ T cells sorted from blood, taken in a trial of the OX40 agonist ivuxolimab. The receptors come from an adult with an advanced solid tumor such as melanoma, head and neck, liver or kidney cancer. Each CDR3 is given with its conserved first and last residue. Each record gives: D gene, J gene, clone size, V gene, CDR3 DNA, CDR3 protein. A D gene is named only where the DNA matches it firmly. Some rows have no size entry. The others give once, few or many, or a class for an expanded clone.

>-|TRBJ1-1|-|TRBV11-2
TGTGCCAGCAGCCCGCCACGGACAGCGAACACTGAAGCTTTCTTT
CASSPPRTANTEAFF
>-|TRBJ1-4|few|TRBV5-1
TGCGCCAGCAGCTTGGCCGGTCAGGGCGGTGAAAAACTGTTTTTT
CASSLAGQGGEKLFF
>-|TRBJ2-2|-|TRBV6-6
TGTGCCAGCAGTTTGAACACCGGGGAGCTGTTTTTT
CASSLNTGELFF
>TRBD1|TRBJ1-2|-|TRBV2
TGTGCCAGCAGCCCGACAGGGAACTATGGCTACACCTTC
CASSPTGNYGYTF
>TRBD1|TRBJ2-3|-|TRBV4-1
TGCGCCAGCAGCCAAGGGGACAGGGAAGGGGATACGCAGTATTTT
CASSQGDREGDTQYF
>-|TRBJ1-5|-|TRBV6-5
TGTGCCAGCAGTCCAGTGGGGGGCAATCAGCCCCAGCATTTT
CASSPVGGNQPQHF
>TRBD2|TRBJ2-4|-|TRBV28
TGTGCCAGCAGGTCAATAGCGGGAGGGCTAGCCAAAAACATTCAGTACTTC
CASRSIAGGLAKNIQYF
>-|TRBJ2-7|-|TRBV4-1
TGCGCCAGCAGCCAAACGGGCGGGACCTTCTACGAGCAGTACTTC
CASSQTGGTFYEQYF
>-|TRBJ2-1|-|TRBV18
TGTGCCAGCTCACCGCTCGCGGCCCGTGGCTCCTACAATGAGCAGTTCTTC
CASSPLAARGSYNEQFF
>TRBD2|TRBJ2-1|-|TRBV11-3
TGTGCCAGCAGCAGAGGCGGGTTCTGGGCTAGCGGGGATTACTACAATGAGCAGTTCTTC
CASSRGGFWASGDYYNEQFF
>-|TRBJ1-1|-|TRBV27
TGTGCCAGCAGTTTCGGGGTGGTGAACACTGAAGCTTTCTTT
CASSFGVVNTEAFF
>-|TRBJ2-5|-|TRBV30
TGTGCCTGGAGGCCTCGGGGAGACCAAGAGACCCAGTACTTC
CAWRPRGDQETQYF
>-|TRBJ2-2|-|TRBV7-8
TGTGCCAGCAGCTCCGACAGATACGGGGAGCTGTTTTTT
CASSSDRYGELFF
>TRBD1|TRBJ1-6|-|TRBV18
TGTGCCAGCTCACCCCTACAGGGGGGAGGTAATTCACCCCTCCACTTT
CASSPLQGGGNSPLHF
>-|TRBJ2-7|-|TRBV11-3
TGTGCCAGCAGCTTAGAAAGTGGGAGCTCCTACGAGCAGTACTTC
CASSLESGSSYEQYF
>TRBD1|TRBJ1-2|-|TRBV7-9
TGTGCCAGCAGCTTAGCGACAGGGCTCGTTCCTGGCTACACCTTC
CASSLATGLVPGYTF
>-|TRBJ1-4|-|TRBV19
TGTGCCAGTAGCAGGGGTTGGGCTGAAAAACTGTTTTTT
CASSRGWAEKLFF
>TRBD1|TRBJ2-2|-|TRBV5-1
TGCGCCAGCAGGGAACGGACAGGGCAAACCGGGGAGCTGTTTTTT
CASRERTGQTGELFF
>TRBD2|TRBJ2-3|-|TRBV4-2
TGTGCCAGCAGCCAAGTTACTAGCGGTCCTAGCACAGATACGCAGTATTTT
CASSQVTSGPSTDTQYF
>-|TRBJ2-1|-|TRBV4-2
TGTGCCAGCAGCCAAGAGACTAGGGTGAACAATGAGCAGTTCTTC
CASSQETRVNNEQFF
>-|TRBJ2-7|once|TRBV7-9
TGTGCCAGCAGCTTAGTAAGTAGCGAGCAGTACTTC
CASSLVSSEQYF
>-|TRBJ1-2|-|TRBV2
TGTGCCAGCAGACAGGCGAACTATGGCTACACCTTC
CASRQANYGYTF
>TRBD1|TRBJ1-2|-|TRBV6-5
TGTGCCAGCAGACGGACAGGGACCTATGGCTACACCTTC
CASRRTGTYGYTF
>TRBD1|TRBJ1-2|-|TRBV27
TGTGCCAGCAGCCCGGACAGGGTGTATGGCTACACCTTC
CASSPDRVYGYTF
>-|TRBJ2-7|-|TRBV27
TGTGCCAGCAGTTTAGGTTCCCCCTACGAGCAGTACTTC
CASSLGSPYEQYF
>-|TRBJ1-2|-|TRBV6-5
TGTGCCAGCAGTTACTCATGGCAGGCTGGTGGCTACACCTTC
CASSYSWQAGGYTF
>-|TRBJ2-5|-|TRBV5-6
TGTGCCAGCAGCCCGGAAACCCTTTCCTTTCCAGAGACCCAGTACTTC
CASSPETLSFPETQYF
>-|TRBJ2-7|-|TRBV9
TGTGCCAGCAGCCTTAAGTGGGGCTCCTACGAGCAGTACTTC
CASSLKWGSYEQYF
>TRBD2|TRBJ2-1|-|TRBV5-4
TGTGCCAGCAGCCGGACTAGCGGGGGGGACTACAATGAGCAGTTCTTC
CASSRTSGGDYNEQFF
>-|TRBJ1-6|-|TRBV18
TGTGCCAGCTCACCACCCAACCCAGGGGATTCGTCACCCCTCCACTTT
CASSPPNPGDSSPLHF
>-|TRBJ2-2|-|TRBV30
TGTGCCTGGAGTGGCGGCCAGGGACGCACCGGGGAGCTGTTTTTT
CAWSGGQGRTGELFF
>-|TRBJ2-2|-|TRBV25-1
TGTGCCAGCAGTGAATATAGCAGGGACGGCGGGGAGCTGTTTTTT
CASSEYSRDGGELFF
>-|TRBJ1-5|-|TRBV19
TGTGCCAGTAGTACCCCCCAAGATAAATTTTATAGCAATCAGCCCCAGCATTTT
CASSTPQDKFYSNQPQHF
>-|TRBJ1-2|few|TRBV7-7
TGTGCTAGCAGCTTCGGGAGGAACTATGGCTACACCTTC
CASSFGRNYGYTF
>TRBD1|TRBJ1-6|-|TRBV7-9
TGTGCCAGCAGCTTTGAGACAGGGGGCGAGTCACCCCTCCACTTT
CASSFETGGESPLHF
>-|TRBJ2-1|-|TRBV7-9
TGTGCCAGCAGCTTAGCGGGAGGGACAGGAAAAAATGAGCAGTTCTTC
CASSLAGGTGKNEQFF
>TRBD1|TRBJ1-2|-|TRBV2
TGTGCCAGCAGTCCTCGGCGACAGGGGGCGCGAGGCTACACCTTC
CASSPRRQGARGYTF
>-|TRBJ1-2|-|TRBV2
TGTGCCAGCAGTGAATTACCGCCGGGGAACGCCTTC
CASSELPPGNAF
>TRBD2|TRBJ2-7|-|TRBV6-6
TGTGCCAGCAGTTATTCTAGCGGGCGATCCTACGAGCAGTACTTC
CASSYSSGRSYEQYF
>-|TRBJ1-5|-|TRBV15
TGTGCCACCAGCTCAGTAAATCAGCCCCAGCATTTT
CATSSVNQPQHF
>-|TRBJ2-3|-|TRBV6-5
TGTGCCAGCAGTTACTCGGTGGACCTTGATACGCAGTATTTT
CASSYSVDLDTQYF
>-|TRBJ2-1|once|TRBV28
TGTGCCAGCAGTTGGGGGAGGACCTACAATGAGCAGTTCTTC
CASSWGRTYNEQFF
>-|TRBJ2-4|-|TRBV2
TGTGCCAGCCGAGCGGGCCTCCTTACCAAAAACATTCAGTACTTC
CASRAGLLTKNIQYF
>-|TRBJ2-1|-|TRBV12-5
TGTGCTAGTGGTTTGGTACTGACTGGGGAGTGGAATGAGCAGTTCTTC
CASGLVLTGEWNEQFF
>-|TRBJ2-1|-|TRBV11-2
TGTGCCAGCGGGGGAACCGGGGCCGTCTACAATGAGCAGTTCTTC
CASGGTGAVYNEQFF
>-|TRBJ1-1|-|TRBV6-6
TGTGCCAGCGGACATGGGGGGGTGGCTGAAGCTTTCTTT
CASGHGGVAEAFF
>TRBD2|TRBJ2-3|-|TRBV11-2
TGTGCCAGCACCCAAAGCACTAGCGGCCTAGCAGATACGCAGTATTTT
CASTQSTSGLADTQYF
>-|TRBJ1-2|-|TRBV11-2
TGTGCCAGCAGCGCCGCGGGGAGTAACTATGGCTACACCTTC
CASSAAGSNYGYTF
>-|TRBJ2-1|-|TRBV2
TGTGCCAGCAGTGAAGCGGCTAGTTTCTATGAGCAGTTCTTC
CASSEAASFYEQFF
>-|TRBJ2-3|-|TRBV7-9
TGTGCCAGCAGCTTAGGGATGACAGCTTTCTGGGCAGATACGCAGTATTTT
CASSLGMTAFWADTQYF
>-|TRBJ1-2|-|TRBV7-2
TGTGCCAGCAGCCCAGACTGGGGGGATGGCTACACCTTC
CASSPDWGDGYTF
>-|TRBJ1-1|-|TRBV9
TGTGCCAGCAGCGTAATGGCAGCGAACACTGAAGCTTTCTTT
CASSVMAANTEAFF